A single sample is the source of the 4 T cell receptor beta chains below, sequenced in a study of OX40 agonist ivuxolimab in advanced cancers. The protocol was immunoSEQ multiplex PCR, while the TCRdb copy is restricted to in-frame clones and leaves out a portion. The sample contains more than 65,000 clones, approximately 89% of which appear only once. The sequencing used CD4+ or CD8+ T cells sorted from blood, collected in a trial of the OX40 agonist ivuxolimab. The receptors originated from an adult with an advanced solid tumor such as melanoma, head and neck, liver or kidney cancer.

The chain's CDR3 is CASSESDRNQPQHF. In DNA, the CDR3 is TGTGCCAGCAGTGAAAGTGATAGGAATCAGCCCCAGCATTTT. V usage is TRBV2 and J usage is TRBJ1-5; D is unclear. The length of the CDR3 is 14 residues. CDR1 is SNHLY, CDR2 FYNNEI, per germline. V was shortened by 2 bases and J by 4 bases, with 9 bases between the two germline ends. Combining the CDR3 with reference TRBV2 and TRBJ1-5 gives the whole variable domain EPEVTQTPSHQVTQMGQEVILRCVPISNHLYFYWYRQILGQKVEFLVSFYNNEISEKSEIFDDQFSVERPDGSNFTLKIRSTKLEDSAMYFCASSESDRNQPQHFGDGTRLSIL.

The chain employs TRBV7-9 and TRBJ2-3; the D is unclear. Germline V lookup: CDR1 SEHNR, CDR2 FQNEAQ (reference sequence). V lost 2 bases and J 3 bases, leaving 3 bases between the germline ends. The CDR3 sequence is 12 residues long. CDR3 nucleotide sequence: TGTGCCAGCAGCTTATTTACAGATACGCAGTATTTT. It is translated as CASSLFTDTQYF.

J is TRBJ2-7 and V is TRBV7-8; 10 bases map to TRBD2. CDR1 is SGHVS, CDR2 FQNEAQ, per germline. This CDR3 has 15 residues. V shed 3 bases and J 0 bases; nucleotides not matched to a gene: 2. The CDR3 sequence: CASSLGLALSYEQYF. In nucleotides, the CDR3 is TGTGCCAGCAGCTTGGGACTAGCGCTCTCCTACGAGCAGTACTTC.

CDR3 in DNA: TGTGCCAGTAGTATCCGACAGGGGACTGGGGGCCAGCCCCAGCATTTT. Translation gives CASSIRQGTGGQPQHF. The chain carries TRBV19 and TRBJ1-5; 8 positions match TRBD1. The CDR3 covers 16 residues. J was trimmed by 7 bases and V by 3 bases; bases with no gene match: 11. Germline V gene lookup returns CDR1 LNHDA and CDR2 SQIVND (reference sequence).